This T cell receptor (beta chain) was captured in a study of CD8 T cells in ankylosing spondylitis. Study conclusions and caveats: What seemed typical of ankylosing spondylitis blood was a TCR beta motif built from 8 or 9 highly homologous variants.

Via MiXCR, TCRdb re-called the 5' RACE reads, giving one row per CDR3 protein. Of 250,000 or so distinct CDR3 sequences in the sample, approximately 24% were seen once. The table lists this clonotype with many counts. The target antigen is unknown. V lost 6 bases and J lost 4; bases outside the gene matches: 2. The CDR3 is made up of 12 amino acids. CDR1 SQVTM and CDR2 ANQGSEA come from the germline V gene. This receptor was obtained from a male donor with ankylosing spondylitis or in good health (not recorded which). This rearrangement joins TRBV29-1 to TRBJ1-1, with 10 bases lining up with TRBD1. Sequenced input: blood, either unsorted or a sorted T cell fraction (not recorded which). The CDR3, as DNA: TGCAGCGTGGGACAGGGGTTCACTGAAGCTTTCTTT. This sequence encodes CSVGQGFTEAFF.